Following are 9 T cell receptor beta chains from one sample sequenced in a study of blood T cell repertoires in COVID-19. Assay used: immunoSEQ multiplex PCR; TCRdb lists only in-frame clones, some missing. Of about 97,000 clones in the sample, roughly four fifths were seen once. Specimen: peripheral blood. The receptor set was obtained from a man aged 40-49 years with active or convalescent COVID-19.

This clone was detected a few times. In DNA form, the CDR3 reads TGTGCCAGCAGCTTAGTTTTTCCAGCTGGGCCCTACGAGCAGTACTTC. Its protein is CASSLVFPAGPYEQYF. J is TRBJ2-7 and V is TRBV7-9; D uncertain. Germline CDR1 SEHNR, CDR2 FQNEAQ (reference sequence). The CDR3 length is 16 residues. Deletions cut 1 base from V and 2 bases from J, with 15 bases between.

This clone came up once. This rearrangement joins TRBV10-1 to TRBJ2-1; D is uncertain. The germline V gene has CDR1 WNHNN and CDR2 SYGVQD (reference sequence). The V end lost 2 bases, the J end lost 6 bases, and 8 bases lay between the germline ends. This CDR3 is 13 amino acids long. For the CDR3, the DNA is TGCGCCAGCAGTGAGGTGTGGGCCAATGAGCAGTTCTTC. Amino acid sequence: CASSEVWANEQFF.

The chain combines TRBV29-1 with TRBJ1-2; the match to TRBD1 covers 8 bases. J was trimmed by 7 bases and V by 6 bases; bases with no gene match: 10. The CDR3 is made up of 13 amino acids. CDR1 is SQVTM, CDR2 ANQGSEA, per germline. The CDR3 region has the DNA TGCAGCGTGTACAGGGGGGATACGTTTGGCTACACCTTC. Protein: CSVYRGDTFGYTF.

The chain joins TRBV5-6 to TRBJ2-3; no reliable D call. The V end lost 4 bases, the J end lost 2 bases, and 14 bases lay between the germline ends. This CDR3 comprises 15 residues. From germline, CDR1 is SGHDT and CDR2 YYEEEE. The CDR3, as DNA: TGTGCCAGCAGCCTCAAAATAACAGACACAGATACGCAGTATTTT. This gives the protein CASSLKITDTDTQYF.

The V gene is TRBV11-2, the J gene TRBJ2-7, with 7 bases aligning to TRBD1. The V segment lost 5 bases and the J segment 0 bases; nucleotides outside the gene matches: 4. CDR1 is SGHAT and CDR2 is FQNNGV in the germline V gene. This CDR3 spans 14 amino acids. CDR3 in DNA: TGTGCCAGCAGCCCAGGGACAGCCTCCTACGAGCAGTACTTC. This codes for CASSPGTASYEQYF.

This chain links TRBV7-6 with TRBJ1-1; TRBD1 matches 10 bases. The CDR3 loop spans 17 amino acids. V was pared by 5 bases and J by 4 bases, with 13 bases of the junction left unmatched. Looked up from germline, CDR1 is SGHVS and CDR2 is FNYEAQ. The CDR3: CASSRDRGPLTATEAFF. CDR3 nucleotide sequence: TGTGCCAGCAGCCGAGACAGGGGGCCCCTGACCGCCACTGAAGCTTTCTTT.

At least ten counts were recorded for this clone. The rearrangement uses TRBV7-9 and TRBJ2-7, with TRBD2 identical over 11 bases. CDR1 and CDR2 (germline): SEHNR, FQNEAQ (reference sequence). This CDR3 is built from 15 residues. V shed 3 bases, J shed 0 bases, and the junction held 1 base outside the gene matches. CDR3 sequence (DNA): TGTGCCAGCAGCTTTGGACTAGCGGGCTCCTACGAGCAGTACTTC. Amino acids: CASSFGLAGSYEQYF.

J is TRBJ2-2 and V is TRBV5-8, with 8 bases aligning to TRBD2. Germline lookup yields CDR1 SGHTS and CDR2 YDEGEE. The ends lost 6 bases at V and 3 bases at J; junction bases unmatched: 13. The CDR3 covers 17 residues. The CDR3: CASILGSTRGDTGELFF. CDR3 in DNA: TGTGCCAGCATTCTTGGGAGTACGCGGGGGGACACCGGGGAGCTGTTTTTT. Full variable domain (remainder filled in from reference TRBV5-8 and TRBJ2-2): EAGVTQSPTHLIKTRGQQATLRCSPISGHTSVYWYQQALGLGLQFLLWYDEGEERNRGNFPPRFSGRQFPNYSSELNVNALELEDSALYLCASILGSTRGDTGELFFGEGSRLTVL.

CDR3 residues: CASSITSGRTYEQYF. Written as DNA, the CDR3 is TGTGCCAGCAGCATCACTAGCGGAAGGACCTACGAGCAGTACTTC. This chain uses TRBV7-9 with TRBJ2-7, with 8 bases matching TRBD2. CDR3 length: 15 residues. The germline V gene has CDR1 SEHNR and CDR2 FQNEAQ (reference sequence). Trimming removed 5 bases from V and 2 bases from J; junction bases left unmatched: 8.